The 3 T cell receptor beta chains given below trace back to one sample, sequenced in a study of T cell responses to AZD1222 COVID-19 vaccine. TCRdb's table, derived via immunoSEQ multiplex PCR, lists solely in-frame clones and lacks some. The table shows tens of thousands of clones, with 80% to 90% occurring only once. The source was peripheral blood, collected 28 days after the second AZD1222 dose. These receptors were taken from an adult who received the AZD1222 COVID-19 vaccine.

There are a few counts of this clone. V and J are TRBV27 and TRBJ1-4; 9 bases agree with TRBD1. Trimming cost V 6 bases and J 7 bases; bases outside gene matches: 6. The CDR3 length is 14 residues. CDR1 and CDR2 (germline): MNHEY, SMNVEV (reference sequence). The CDR3 is CASSIGQGREKLFF. DNA for the CDR3: TGTGCCAGCAGCATCGGACAGGGGCGTGAAAAACTGTTTTTT. Together with reference TRBV27 and TRBJ1-4, the CDR3 gives the full variable domain: EAQVTQNPRYLITVTGKKLTVTCSQNMNHEYMSWYRQDPGLGLRQIYYSMNVEVTDKGDVPEGYKVSRKEKRNFPLILESPSPNQTSLYFCASSIGQGREKLFFGSGTQLSVL.

The V and J genes are TRBV29-1 and TRBJ2-1; TRBD1 is a possible D gene (5 bases). The CDR3 length is 12 residues. The V gene lost 3 bases and the J gene lost 5 bases, with 8 bases spanning the gap. Germline CDR1 is SQVTM and CDR2 is ANQGSEA. In DNA, the CDR3 is TGCAGCGTTGACCCGACAGACAATGAGCAGTTCTTC. It encodes CSVDPTDNEQFF.

V is TRBV7-3 and J is TRBJ1-6, with D unresolved. The CDR3 length is 13 residues. The germline gives CDR1 SGHTA, CDR2 FQGTGA. V was clipped by 5 bases and J by 8 bases, with 10 bases between them. For the CDR3, the DNA is TGTGCCAGCAGCCCAGACGGGGATTCACCCCTCCACTTT. This gives the protein CASSPDGDSPLHF.